Listed below are T cell receptor beta chains from one sample, sequenced in a study of blood T cell repertoires in COVID-19. The method was immunoSEQ multiplex PCR; TCRdb's version includes in-frame clones alone and lacks a portion of them. The sample contains approximately 170,000 clones, 82% of which appear only once. The specimen sequenced was peripheral blood. Source of these receptors: a woman aged 80 or older with active or convalescent COVID-19. The CDR3 runs from the conserved cysteine through the conserved F or W. The order of the fields is clone size, J gene, D gene, V gene, CDR3 protein, CDR3 DNA. The D gene is left open where the match is weak. Not all rows give a size; the values are once, few, many and, for expanded clones, a class.

>once|TRBJ1-1|-|TRBV19
CASSIITGGTEAFF
TGTGCCAGTAGTATAATCACCGGAGGCACTGAAGCTTTCTTT
>-|TRBJ2-1|-|TRBV19
CASSRLPNQVNEQFF
TGTGCCAGTAGTCGGCTTCCCAACCAGGTCAATGAGCAGTTCTTC
>-|TRBJ1-1|-|TRBV30
CAWSGRQNTEAFF
TGTGCCTGGAGTGGGCGGCAGAACACTGAAGCTTTCTTT
>-|TRBJ1-1|TRBD1|TRBV9
CASSVIQGNTEAFF
TGTGCCAGCAGCGTCATACAGGGGAATACTGAAGCTTTCTTT
>-|TRBJ1-5|-|TRBV30
CAWSVLGGMGNQPQHF
TGTGCCTGGAGTGTCTTGGGGGGTATGGGCAATCAGCCCCAGCATTTT
>few|TRBJ2-1|TRBD2|TRBV5-1
CASSLATSGVGEQFF
TGCGCCAGCAGCTTAGCGACTAGCGGGGTGGGTGAGCAGTTCTTC
>-|TRBJ1-5|-|TRBV5-1
CASSLDTSNQPQHF
TGCGCCAGCAGCTTGGACACTAGTAATCAGCCCCAGCATTTT
>-|TRBJ1-4|TRBD1|TRBV2
CASSPGQGGRSGLFF
TGTGCCAGCAGCCCCGGACAGGGGGGAAGGTCGGGACTGTTTTTT
>-|TRBJ2-7|-|TRBV18
CASSPLNYEQYF
TGTGCCAGCTCACCCCTTAACTACGAGCAGTACTTC
>-|TRBJ2-7|TRBD1|TRBV29-1
CSFRDSFYEQYF
TGCAGCTTCAGGGACAGTTTCTACGAGCAGTACTTC
>-|TRBJ2-5|TRBD1|TRBV7-9
CASSSDRRETQYF
TGTGCCAGCAGCTCGGACAGGCGAGAGACCCAGTACTTC